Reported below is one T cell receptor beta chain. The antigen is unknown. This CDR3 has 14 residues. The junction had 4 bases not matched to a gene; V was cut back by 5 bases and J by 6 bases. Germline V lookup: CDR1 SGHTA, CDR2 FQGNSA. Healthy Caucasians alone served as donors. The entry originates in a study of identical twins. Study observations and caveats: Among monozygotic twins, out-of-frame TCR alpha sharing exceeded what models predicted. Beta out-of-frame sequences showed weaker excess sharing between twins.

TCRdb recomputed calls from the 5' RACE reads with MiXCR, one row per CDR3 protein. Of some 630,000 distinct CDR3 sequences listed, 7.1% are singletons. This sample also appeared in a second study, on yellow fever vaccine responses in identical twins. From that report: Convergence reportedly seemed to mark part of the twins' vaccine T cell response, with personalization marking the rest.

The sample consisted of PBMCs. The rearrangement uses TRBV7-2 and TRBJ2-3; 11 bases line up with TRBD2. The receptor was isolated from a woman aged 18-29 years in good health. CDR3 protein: CASSGLAGGDTQYF. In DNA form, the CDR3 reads TGTGCCAGCAGCGGGCTAGCGGGGGGCGATACGCAGTATTTT.